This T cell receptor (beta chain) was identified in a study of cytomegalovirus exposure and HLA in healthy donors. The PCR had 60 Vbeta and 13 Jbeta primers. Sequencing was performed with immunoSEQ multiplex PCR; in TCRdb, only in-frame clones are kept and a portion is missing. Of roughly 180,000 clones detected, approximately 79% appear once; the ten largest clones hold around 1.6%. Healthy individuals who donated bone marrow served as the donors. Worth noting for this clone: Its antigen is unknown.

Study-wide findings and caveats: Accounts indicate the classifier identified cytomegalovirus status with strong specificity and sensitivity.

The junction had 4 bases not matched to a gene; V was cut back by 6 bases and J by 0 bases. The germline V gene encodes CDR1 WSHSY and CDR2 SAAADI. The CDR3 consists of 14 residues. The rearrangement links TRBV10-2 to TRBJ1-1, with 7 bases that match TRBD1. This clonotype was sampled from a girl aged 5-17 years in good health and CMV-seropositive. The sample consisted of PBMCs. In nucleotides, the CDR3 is TGCGCCAGCAGGAAGGACAGGTTGAACACTGAAGCTTTCTTT. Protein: CASRKDRLNTEAFF.